This paragraph reports one T cell receptor (beta chain). This record comes from a study of tumor-infiltrating lymphocytes in oesophageal squamous cell carcinoma. CDR3 length equals 11 residues. The V gene's germline CDR1 is MNHEY and CDR2 SVGEGT. Via MiXCR, TCRdb re-called the PCR reads, giving one row per CDR3 protein. The sample has about 14,000 distinct CDR3 sequences, 45% to 50% seen once. V is TRBV6-2 or TRBV6-3 and J is TRBJ2-4; no clear D gene. The DNA end favors TRBJ2-1, so the J call may be wrong. The sequenced sample consisted of blood. This TCR came from a male donor with esophageal squamous cell carcinoma. CDR3 amino acids: CASSNGDVQFF. CDR3 DNA sequence: TGTGCCAGCAGTAATGGTGATGTGCAGTTCTTC.